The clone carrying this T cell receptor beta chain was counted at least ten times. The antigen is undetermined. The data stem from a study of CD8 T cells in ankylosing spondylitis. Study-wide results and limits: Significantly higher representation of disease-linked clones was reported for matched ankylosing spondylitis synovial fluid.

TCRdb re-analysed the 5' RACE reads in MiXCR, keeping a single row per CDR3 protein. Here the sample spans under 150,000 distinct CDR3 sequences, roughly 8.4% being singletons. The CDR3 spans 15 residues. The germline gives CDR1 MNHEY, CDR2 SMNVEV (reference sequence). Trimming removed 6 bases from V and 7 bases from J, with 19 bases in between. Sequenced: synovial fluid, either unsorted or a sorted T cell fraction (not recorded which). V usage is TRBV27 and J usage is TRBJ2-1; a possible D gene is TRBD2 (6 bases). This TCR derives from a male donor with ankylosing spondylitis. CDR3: CASRTLSSGSNEQFF. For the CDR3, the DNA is TGTGCCAGCAGAACTTTGAGTAGCGGCTCGAATGAGCAGTTCTTC.